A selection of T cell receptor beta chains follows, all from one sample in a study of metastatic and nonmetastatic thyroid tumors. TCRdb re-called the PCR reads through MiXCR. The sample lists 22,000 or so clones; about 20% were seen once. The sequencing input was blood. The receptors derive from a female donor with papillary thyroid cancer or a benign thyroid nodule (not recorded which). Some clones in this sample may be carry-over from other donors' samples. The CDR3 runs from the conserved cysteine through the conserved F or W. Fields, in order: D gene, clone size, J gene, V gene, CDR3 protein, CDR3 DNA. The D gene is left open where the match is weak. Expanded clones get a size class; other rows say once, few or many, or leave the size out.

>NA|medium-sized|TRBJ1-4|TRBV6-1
CASGGFGEKLFF
TGTGCCAGCGGAGGGTTTGGAGAAAAACTGTTTTTT
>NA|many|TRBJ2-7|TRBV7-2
CASSYYRMNEQYF
TGTGCCAGCAGCTATTATCGAATGAACGAGCAGTACTTC
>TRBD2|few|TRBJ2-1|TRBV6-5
CASSYLRTSAYNEQFF
TGTGCCAGCAGTTACTTAAGGACTAGCGCTTACAATGAGCAGTTCTTC
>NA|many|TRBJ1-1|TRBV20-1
CSASYRGEAFF
TGCAGTGCTAGCTACAGAGGGGAAGCTTTCTTT
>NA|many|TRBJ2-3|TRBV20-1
CSASRGGDEGPDTQYF
TGCAGTGCTAGCCGCGGGGGCGATGAAGGCCCAGATACGCAGTATTTT
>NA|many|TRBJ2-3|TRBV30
CAWRRGVHTDTQYF
TGTGCCTGGAGGAGGGGTGTACACACAGATACGCAGTATTTT
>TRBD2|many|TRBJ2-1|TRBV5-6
CASSLAYGSGVNNEQFF
TGTGCCAGCAGCTTGGCATATGGTAGCGGGGTGAACAATGAGCAGTTCTTC
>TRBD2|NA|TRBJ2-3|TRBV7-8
CASSPRTSGPTDTQYF
TGTGCCAGCAGCCCTCGGACTAGCGGACCCACAGATACGCAGTATTTT
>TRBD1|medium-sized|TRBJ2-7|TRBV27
CASRGTGVYEQYF
TGTGCCAGCAGGGGGACAGGGGTTTACGAGCAGTACTTC
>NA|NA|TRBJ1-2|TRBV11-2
CASSLVISDLKGCNYGYTF
TGTGCCAGCAGCTTAGTCATAAGTGACCTCAAGGGGTGTAACTATGGCTACACCTTC
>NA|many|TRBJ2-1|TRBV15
CATSRDRRAYNEQFF
TGTGCCACCAGCAGAGATCGGCGGGCGTACAATGAGCAGTTCTTC
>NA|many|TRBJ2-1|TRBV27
CASSSYRLNEQFF
TGTGCCAGCAGTTCCTACAGGTTAAATGAGCAGTTCTTC
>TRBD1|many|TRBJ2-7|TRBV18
CASSQSGTGNYEQYF
TGTGCCAGCTCACAATCCGGGACAGGGAATTACGAGCAGTACTTC
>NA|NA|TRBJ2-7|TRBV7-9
CASSPRYEQYF
TGTGCCAGCAGCCCCAGATACGAGCAGTACTTC
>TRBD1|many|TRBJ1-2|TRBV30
CALYTGDRGVYGYTF
TGTGCCTTATATACCGGGGACAGAGGAGTCTATGGCTACACCTTC
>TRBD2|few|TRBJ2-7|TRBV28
CASRFRGWGGREQYF
TGTGCCAGCAGATTTAGAGGTTGGGGGGGACGCGAGCAGTACTTC
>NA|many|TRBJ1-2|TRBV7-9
CASSLGVSADYGYTF
TGTGCCAGCAGCTTGGGGGTTTCGGCGGACTATGGCTACACCTTC
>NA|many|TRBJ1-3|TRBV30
CAWSGQEVPGNTIYF
TGTGCCTGGAGTGGTCAGGAGGTGCCTGGAAACACCATATATTTT
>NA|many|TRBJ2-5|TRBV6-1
CASSLAYERTQETQYF
TGTGCCAGCAGCCTAGCGTACGAGAGAACCCAAGAGACCCAGTACTTC
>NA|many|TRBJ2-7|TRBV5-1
CASSLYRNWEQYF
TGCGCCAGCAGCCTCTACAGGAATTGGGAGCAGTACTTC
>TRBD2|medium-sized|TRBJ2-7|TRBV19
CATSRGGGNYEQYF
TGTGCCACCAGTCGGGGGGGCGGGAACTACGAGCAGTACTTC
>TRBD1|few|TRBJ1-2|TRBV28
CASSLDRGGYTF
TGTGCCAGCAGCTTGGACAGGGGTGGCTACACCTTC
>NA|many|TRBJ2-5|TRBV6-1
CASRKRLGQETQYF
TGTGCCAGCCGTAAACGACTAGGCCAAGAGACCCAGTACTTC
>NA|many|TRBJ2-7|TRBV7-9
CASNPGLLYEQYF
TGTGCCAGCAACCCGGGACTTCTTTACGAGCAGTACTTC
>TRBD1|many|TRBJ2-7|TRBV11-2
CASSQGWTGYEQYF
TGTGCCAGCAGCCAGGGGTGGACAGGCTACGAGCAGTACTTC
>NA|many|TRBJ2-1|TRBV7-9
CASSPGGALYNEQFF
TGTGCCAGCAGCCCAGGCGGGGCCCTCTACAATGAGCAGTTCTTC
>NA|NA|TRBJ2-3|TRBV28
CASTPPRTNTDTQYF
TGTGCCAGCACCCCCCCTCGGACTAACACAGATACGCAGTATTTT
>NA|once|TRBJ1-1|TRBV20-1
CSASPRSIGAQSEAFF
TGCAGTGCTAGCCCCCGGTCAATTGGCGCTCAGTCTGAAGCTTTCTTT
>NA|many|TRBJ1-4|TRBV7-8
CASTSANPGEKLFF
TGTGCCAGCACCTCAGCAAACCCGGGGGAAAAACTGTTTTTT
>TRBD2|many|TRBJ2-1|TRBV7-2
CASSPQLLLAGVGEQFF
TGTGCCAGCAGCCCCCAGCTTCTACTAGCGGGGGTAGGGGAGCAGTTCTTC
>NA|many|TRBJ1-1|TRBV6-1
CASSPGRRDTEAFF
TGTGCCAGCAGTCCAGGGAGGAGGGACACTGAAGCTTTCTTT
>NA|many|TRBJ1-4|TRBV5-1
CASSLREEGEKLFF
TGCGCCAGCAGCTTGAGAGAGGAAGGTGAAAAACTGTTTTTT
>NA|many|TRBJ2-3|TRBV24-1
CATSDWDSTDTQYF
TGTGCCACCAGTGATTGGGACAGCACAGATACGCAGTATTTT
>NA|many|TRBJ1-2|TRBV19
CATEGELYGYTF
TGTGCCACGGAAGGGGAGCTATATGGCTACACCTTC
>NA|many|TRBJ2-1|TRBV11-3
CASSNWNEQFF
TGTGCCAGCAGCAATTGGAATGAGCAGTTCTTC
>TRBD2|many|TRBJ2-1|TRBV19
CASSHFGGRYSYNEQFF
TGTGCCAGTAGCCACTTTGGCGGGAGATATTCCTACAATGAGCAGTTCTTC
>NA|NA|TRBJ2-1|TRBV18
CASSPPLEALGRREFSSYNEQFF
TGTGCCAGCTCACCACCCTTAGAGGCATTGGGAAGACGGGAATTCAGCTCCTACAATGAGCAGTTCTTC
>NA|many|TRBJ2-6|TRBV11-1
CASSRWLHRFSGANVLTF
TGTGCCAGCAGCCGGTGGTTACACCGATTCTCTGGGGCCAACGTCCTGACTTTC
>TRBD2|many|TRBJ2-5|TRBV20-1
CSAPPRVAGKETQYF
TGCAGTGCCCCCCCGAGGGTAGCGGGAAAGGAGACCCAGTACTTC
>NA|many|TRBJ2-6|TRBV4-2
CASSQAAGSSGANVLTF
TGTGCCAGCAGCCAAGCTGCGGGGTCCTCTGGGGCCAACGTCCTGACTTTC